The rows below give T cell receptor beta chains drawn from one sample of a study of T cell responses to AZD1222 COVID-19 vaccine. This table comes from immunoSEQ multiplex PCR, and its TCRdb copy is limited to in-frame clones, with some not included. The sample shows 150,000 to 200,000 clones, 85% to 90% of them seen only once. The sequences come from peripheral blood, collected on day 0 of AZD1222 vaccination. These receptors originate from an adult in good health. The CDR3 runs from the conserved cysteine through the conserved F or W. D genes are given only for firm matches. Not all rows give a size; the values are once, few, many and, for expanded clones, a class.

TRBD1 | few | TRBJ1-6 | TRBV7-3 | TGTGCCAGCAGCGATAGGGACAGGGGGCGAGATTCACCCCTCCACTTT | CASSDRDRGRDSPLHF
NA | NA | TRBJ1-1 | TRBV5-5 | TGTGCCAGCAGCTTGATTCCAGGGGCTTCGAACACTGAAGCTTTCTTT | CASSLIPGASNTEAFF
NA | NA | TRBJ1-4 | TRBV5-1 | TGCGCCAGCAGCTTGTTTGGAGGGATGTATGAAAAACTGTTTTTT | CASSLFGGMYEKLFF
NA | NA | TRBJ1-4 | TRBV4-2 | TGTGCCAGCAGCCAAAGGGGGGCCACGGGTGGAGAAAAACTGTTTTTT | CASSQRGATGGEKLFF
TRBD1 | NA | TRBJ2-5 | TRBV7-9 | TGTGCCAGCAGACGACAGGGTGGCGGGGAGACCCAGTACTTC | CASRRQGGGETQYF
NA | few | TRBJ1-2 | TRBV19 | TGTGCCAGTAGTATAACACATCTCTATGGCTACACCTTC | CASSITHLYGYTF
NA | NA | TRBJ1-6 | TRBV6-5 | TGTGCCAGCAGTTACTCGGGGCAGAATAATTCACCCCTCCACTTT | CASSYSGQNNSPLHF
TRBD1 | NA | TRBJ1-2 | TRBV7-2 | TGTGCCAGCAGCCACGACAGGGGTCGGTATGGCTACACCTTC | CASSHDRGRYGYTF
TRBD2 | few | TRBJ2-7 | TRBV6-2/TRBV6-3 | TGTGCCAGCAGTTACGCGGGACTACCCTACGAGCAGTACTTC | CASSYAGLPYEQYF
TRBD2 | NA | TRBJ2-4 | TRBV5-6 | TGTGCCAGCAGCTCCGGACTAGAAAACATTCAGTACTTC | CASSSGLENIQYF
NA | few | TRBJ2-5 | TRBV6-2/TRBV6-3 | TGTGCCAGCAGGCCTAAAACCCCTCGGACGCCCCAAGAGACCCAGTACTTC | CASRPKTPRTPQETQYF
NA | NA | TRBJ1-2 | TRBV12-3/TRBV12-4 | TGTGCCAGCAGTACTGGGCTATTCTATGGCTACACCTTC | CASSTGLFYGYTF
NA | NA | TRBJ2-5 | TRBV21-1 | TGTGCCAGCAGCAAAGAGTGGAGGGCCCAAGAGACCCAGTACTTC | CASSKEWRAQETQYF
NA | NA | TRBJ1-6 | TRBV7-9 | TGTGCCAGCGGTCACTCAATTCGTAATTCACCCCTCCACTTT | CASGHSIRNSPLHF
TRBD1 | NA | TRBJ1-1 | TRBV2 | TGTGCCAGCAGATCTTCAGGGGGCGCGGATGAAGCTTTCTTT | CASRSSGGADEAFF
TRBD1 | NA | TRBJ2-3 | TRBV2 | TGTGCCAGCAGTGAAGTCGGGACAGTTAGCACAGATACGCAGTATTTT | CASSEVGTVSTDTQYF
TRBD2 | NA | TRBJ2-7 | TRBV3-1/TRBV3-2 | TGTGCCAGCAGCCAAGGACTAGCGGGAGCCTACGAGCAGTACTTC | CASSQGLAGAYEQYF
NA | NA | TRBJ1-5 | TRBV6-5 | TGTGCCAGCCGCGACGGGGGTAATCAGCCCCAGCATTTT | CASRDGGNQPQHF
NA | NA | TRBJ1-6 | TRBV4-1 | TGCGCCAGCAGCCAAGTCGAACGGGGATATAATTCACCCCTCCACTTT | CASSQVERGYNSPLHF
TRBD1 | NA | TRBJ1-4 | TRBV7-9 | TGTGCCAGCAGCTCTACAGGAGGGGGCGTGGAAAAACTGTTTTTT | CASSSTGGGVEKLFF
TRBD1 | NA | TRBJ1-2 | TRBV19 | TGTGCCAGTAGTAATCCAGGGGGTCTTGGCTACACCTTC | CASSNPGGLGYTF
NA | NA | TRBJ2-2 | TRBV3-1/TRBV3-2 | TGTGCCAGCAACCGCCCCGTCGTGAACACCGGGGAGCTGTTTTTT | CASNRPVVNTGELFF
NA | NA | TRBJ2-5 | TRBV2 | TGTGCCAGCAGGGACAACATCGTTCGGGAGACCCAGTACTTC | CASRDNIVRETQYF
NA | NA | TRBJ1-6 | TRBV27 | TGTGCCAGCAGGACTGAGACAGCTCGTGCGGGATTTTCACCCCTCCACTTT | CASRTETARAGFSPLHF
TRBD1 | NA | TRBJ1-2 | TRBV11-2 | TGTGCCAGCAGCTTAGGGACAGGGGAATATGGCTACACCTTC | CASSLGTGEYGYTF
NA | once | TRBJ1-1 | TRBV6-5 | TGTGCCAGCAGCCCCAGGTCGAACACTGAAGCTTTCTTT | CASSPRSNTEAFF
NA | NA | TRBJ2-7 | TRBV9 | TGTGCCAGCAGCGTAGGCAGCGTCATCGCCTACGAGCAGTACTTC | CASSVGSVIAYEQYF
TRBD1 | NA | TRBJ1-2 | TRBV6-5 | TGTGCCAGCAGGGGGACAGCGAACTATGGCTACACCTTC | CASRGTANYGYTF
TRBD1 | NA | TRBJ1-2 | TRBV30 | TGTGCCTGGAGGCAACAGGGGAACTATGGCTACACCTTC | CAWRQQGNYGYTF
NA | NA | TRBJ2-7 | TRBV18 | TGTGCCAGCTCACCAACCAGGGGTAGCTTGTACGAGCAGTACTTC | CASSPTRGSLYEQYF
TRBD1 | NA | TRBJ2-6 | TRBV24-1 | TGTGCCACCAGTGATTCAGGGGGTGCTGGGGCCAACGTCCTGACTTTC | CATSDSGGAGANVLTF
NA | NA | TRBJ1-3 | TRBV19 | TGTGCCAGTAGGGAAGACAGTGGAAACACCATATATTTT | CASREDSGNTIYF
NA | few | TRBJ1-2 | TRBV14 | TGTGCCAGCAGTAAGGGACGTCCGCTGGAAGGCTACACCTTC | CASSKGRPLEGYTF
TRBD1 | NA | TRBJ1-2 | TRBV9 | TGTGCCAGCAGCGCCCGAACAGGGGCGAATACCTATGGCTACACCTTC | CASSARTGANTYGYTF
NA | NA | TRBJ1-1 | TRBV27 | TGTGCCAGCAGTTTTCAGTCGAAGAGCACTGAAGCTTTCTTT | CASSFQSKSTEAFF
NA | few | TRBJ2-2 | TRBV27 | TGTGCCACCAAGACGGGTGGCAGGGTCAACACCGGGGAGCTGTTTTTT | CATKTGGRVNTGELFF
TRBD2 | NA | TRBJ2-4 | TRBV5-4 | TGTGCCAGCAGCTTGGAAGCGGGAGGCGCCAAAAACATTCAGTACTTC | CASSLEAGGAKNIQYF
NA | NA | TRBJ2-2 | TRBV9 | TGTGCCAGCTCCGCAGGGCGCACCGGGGAGCTGTTTTTT | CASSAGRTGELFF
NA | once | TRBJ2-1 | TRBV29-1 | TGCAGCGTTGACCTAGCCCTTTACAATGAGCAGTTCTTC | CSVDLALYNEQFF
TRBD1 | NA | TRBJ1-3 | TRBV4-2 | TGTGCCAGCAGCCAAGATGGGACAGGGGGCCTGAACACCATATATTTT | CASSQDGTGGLNTIYF
NA | NA | TRBJ1-3 | TRBV11-2 | TGTGCCAGCAGCTCCCGGGGGGAACTTGGAAACACCATATATTTT | CASSSRGELGNTIYF
NA | NA | TRBJ1-5 | TRBV6-5 | TGTGCCAGCAGTCCAGGGGATCCCTACAATCAGCCCCAGCATTTT | CASSPGDPYNQPQHF
NA | NA | TRBJ1-6 | TRBV13 | TGTGCCCCTACTGAGAATTCACCCCTCCACTTT | CAPTENSPLHF
NA | NA | TRBJ2-5 | TRBV6-1 | TGTGCCAGCAGTGATCCGGGGTATGGGGAGACCCAGTACTTC | CASSDPGYGETQYF
NA | NA | TRBJ2-3 | TRBV9 | TGTGCCAGCAGCGGACATCGAAGCACAGATACGCAGTATTTT | CASSGHRSTDTQYF
TRBD2 | NA | TRBJ2-3 | TRBV5-4 | TGTGCCAGCAGCTCGACGACTAGCGGGAGGGTTAGAGATACGCAGTATTTT | CASSSTTSGRVRDTQYF
TRBD1 | NA | TRBJ1-6 | TRBV7-9 | TGTGCCAGCAGCTGGGGACAGGAACGTGATTCACCCCTCCACTTT | CASSWGQERDSPLHF
NA | NA | TRBJ1-5 | TRBV6-2/TRBV6-3 | TGTGCCAGCAGTTACGGAGACAGAACCAATCAGCCCCAGCATTTT | CASSYGDRTNQPQHF
NA | NA | TRBJ1-1 | TRBV4-1 | TGCGCCAGCAGCCAAGAGGGGAGCGGAAAAGCTTTCTTT | CASSQEGSGKAFF
NA | NA | TRBJ1-6 | TRBV4-2 | TGTGCCAGCAGCCAAGATTTGGGAGGCAATTCACCCCTCCACTTT | CASSQDLGGNSPLHF
NA | once | TRBJ2-7 | TRBV2 | TGTGCCAGCAGGCCAGGAGGCTACGAGCAGTACTTC | CASRPGGYEQYF
NA | NA | TRBJ2-1 | TRBV7-2 | TGTGCCAGCAGCTTAGGCCTAGCCAAGGGCAATGAGCAGTTCTTC | CASSLGLAKGNEQFF
NA | once | TRBJ1-4 | TRBV18 | TGTGCCAGCTCACCACCGAGGGCTAATGAAAAACTGTTTTTT | CASSPPRANEKLFF
NA | NA | TRBJ2-1 | TRBV27 | TGTGCCAGCAGTTCGGGAACTATTTACAATGAGCAGTTCTTC | CASSSGTIYNEQFF
TRBD1 | NA | TRBJ1-5 | TRBV28 | TGTGCCAGCTTACCTGGAGACAGGGGGCAGGGCAATCAGCCCCAGCATTTT | CASLPGDRGQGNQPQHF